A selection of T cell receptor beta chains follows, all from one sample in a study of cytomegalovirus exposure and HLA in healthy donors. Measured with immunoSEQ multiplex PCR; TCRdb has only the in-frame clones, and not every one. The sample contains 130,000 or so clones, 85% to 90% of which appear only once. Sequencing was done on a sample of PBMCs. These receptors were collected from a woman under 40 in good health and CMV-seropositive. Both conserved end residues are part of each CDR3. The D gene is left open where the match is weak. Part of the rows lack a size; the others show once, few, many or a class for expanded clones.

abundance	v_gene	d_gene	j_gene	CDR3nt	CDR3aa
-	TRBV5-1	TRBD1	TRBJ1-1	TGCGCCAGCAGCTCGACGACAGGGTTGGGCACTGAAGCTTTCTTT	CASSSTTGLGTEAFF
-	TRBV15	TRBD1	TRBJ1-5	TGTGCCACCAGCATCACCCGGGACAGGGGCAATCAGCCCCAGCATTTT	CATSITRDRGNQPQHF
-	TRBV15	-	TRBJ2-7	TGTGCCACCAGCAGAGATACGGGGGAATACGAGCAGTACTTC	CATSRDTGEYEQYF
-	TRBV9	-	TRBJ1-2	TGTGCCAGCAGCGGCTACAGGTATGGCTACACCTTC	CASSGYRYGYTF
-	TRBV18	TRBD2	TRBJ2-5	TGTGCCAGCTCGCCTGACTTAGCGGGAGAGACCCAGTACTTC	CASSPDLAGETQYF
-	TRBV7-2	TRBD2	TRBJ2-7	TGTGCCAGCAGTCGCGGGGGGGCGGTCTACGAGCAGTACTTC	CASSRGGAVYEQYF
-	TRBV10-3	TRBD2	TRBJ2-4	TGTGCCATCAGTGTAGCGGGGGGGACAAAAAACATTCAGTACTTC	CAISVAGGTKNIQYF
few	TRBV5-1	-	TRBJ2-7	TGCGCCAGCAGCTTGCAGGGTTACGAGCAGTACTTC	CASSLQGYEQYF
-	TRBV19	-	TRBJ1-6	TGTGCCAGTAACAGGCGCTGGAATTCACCCCTCCACTTT	CASNRRWNSPLHF
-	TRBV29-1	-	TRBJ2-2	TGCAGCGTTGCAGTCAACGCGAACACCGGGGAGCTGTTTTTT	CSVAVNANTGELFF
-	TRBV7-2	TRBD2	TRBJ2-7	TGTGCCAGCGGACTAGCCGGGAGCGGGTACGAGCAGTACTTC	CASGLAGSGYEQYF
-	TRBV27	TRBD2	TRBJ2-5	TGTGCCAGCAGTAAGACTAGCGGGGCGTACCAAGAGACCCAGTACTTC	CASSKTSGAYQETQYF
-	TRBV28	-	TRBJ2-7	TGTGCCAGCAGTTCCCGGACCATTAAGGCGGGGATAGCCTACGAGCAGTACTTC	CASSSRTIKAGIAYEQYF
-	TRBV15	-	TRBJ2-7	TGTGCCACCAGCAGGGCGGGACTTTTATACGAGCAGTACTTC	CATSRAGLLYEQYF
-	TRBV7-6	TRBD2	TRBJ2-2	TGTGCCAGCAGCGAAACTAGCGGGGGGACCGGGGAGCTGTTTTTT	CASSETSGGTGELFF
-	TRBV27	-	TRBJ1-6	TGTGCCAGCAGTTTCGGGGGTCGTTCACCCCTCCACTTT	CASSFGGRSPLHF
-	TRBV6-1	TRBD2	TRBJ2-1	TGTGCCAGCAGTGAAGGGGGACTAGCGGGAGGGCCCCTATACAATGAGCAGTTCTTC	CASSEGGLAGGPLYNEQFF
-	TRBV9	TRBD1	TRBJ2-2	TGTGCCAGCAGCGCGACAGGGGGCACCGGGGAGCTGTTTTTT	CASSATGGTGELFF
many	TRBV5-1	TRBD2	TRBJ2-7	TGCGCCAGCAGCCCCGGGGCGGGAGTAATTAGCGAGCAGTACTTC	CASSPGAGVISEQYF
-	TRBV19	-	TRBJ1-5	TGTGCCAGTAGCCCCAGGGGCGATCAGCCCCAGCATTTT	CASSPRGDQPQHF
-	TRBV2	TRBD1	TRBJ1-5	TGTGCCAGCAGTGCCGGGACAGGGTATCAGCCCCAGCATTTT	CASSAGTGYQPQHF